One T cell receptor beta chain is described in this entry. Its antigen is not known. Amplification of TCR beta used genomic DNA extracted from peripheral blood. This sample is drawn from a study of T cell repertoires in aging, cancer and after chemotherapy. Study-wide findings and caveats: Healthy donors lost TCR diversity with age mainly through richness, cancer patients through richness and evenness.

Multiplex touch-down PCR with TRB-A/B primers amplified rearranged V-D-J TRB sequences. In TCRdb, the multiplex PCR reads were re-called with MiXCR into one record per CDR3 protein. The sample holds 1,100 or so distinct CDR3 sequences, around half seen once. The sequence was collected from a human donor with a solid tumor. The donor label of this sample is uncertain. The sequencing input was blood.

This CDR3 is CASGNRPYEQYF. The CDR3 DNA reads TGTGCCAGCGGCAACAGACCCTACGAGCAGTACTTC. This chain connects TRBV7-6 to TRBJ2-7, with unresolved D. Germline V gene data show CDR1 as SGHVS and CDR2 as FNYEAQ. V lost 8 bases and J 2 bases, leaving 10 bases between the germline ends. The CDR3 loop spans 12 amino acids.